The sequence of this TCR beta chain was determined in a study of metastatic and nonmetastatic thyroid tumors (dated by TCRdb to about 2020). For the study in its entirety: The researchers compared repertoires between peripheral blood samples and tumor or nodule tissue samples from patients with malignant or benign thyroid disease.

Paper-wide results and their limitations: In both blood and tumor samples, malignant tumors were reported to have significantly higher TCR beta diversity than benign nodules.

Worth noting for this clone: This clone's antigen is unknown. Qualities for individual bases were not recorded, and no much larger clone is one base off.

No treatment had been received by any patient before thyroid surgery. Using T-cell receptor beta sequencing, the researchers looked back retrospectively at clinical samples from patients, gathered between the early 2010s and the late 2010s. Library prep was done by PCR. The run used an Illumina HiSeq 4000. High-throughput sequencing was used to profile the CDR3 region of the TCR beta-chain in every patient. The study's processing was this. A classifier to discriminate distant-metastatic papillary thyroid cancer patients was built from CDR3 differences across clinicopathological groups. To measure repertoire diversity the researchers used the Shannon index, while the Morisita-Horn index served to gauge how similar the tumor and blood repertoires were. The public reads were quality trimmed at Q25 with fastp and then assembled into clones with MiXCR by TCRdb, keeping productive beta chains. Clone size and V and J calls follow TCRdb, not the original study. The sample table lists tens of thousands of clones, about an eighth of them with a count of one. Around 25% of the sample is taken by the ten largest.

This TCR was sampled from a female donor with papillary thyroid cancer or a benign thyroid nodule (not recorded which). Some clones in this sample may be carry-over from other donors' samples. The sequenced sample was blood.

The nucleotides are TGTGCCAGCAGTTACTCGAGGTTCTACGAGCAGTACTTC. It translates as CASSYSRFYEQYF. The V and J genes are TRBV6-2 or TRBV6-3 and TRBJ2-7, with the D segment identity uncertain. Including cysteine and phenylalanine, the CDR3 has 13 amino acids. Only the CDR3 region is kept as DNA, spanning 39 bases read in frame from base 1. In the germline V gene, CDR1 corresponds to MNHEY and CDR2 to SVGEGT. V is clipped by 0 bases and J by 3 bases, and the sequence between their germline boundaries is 6 bases long.